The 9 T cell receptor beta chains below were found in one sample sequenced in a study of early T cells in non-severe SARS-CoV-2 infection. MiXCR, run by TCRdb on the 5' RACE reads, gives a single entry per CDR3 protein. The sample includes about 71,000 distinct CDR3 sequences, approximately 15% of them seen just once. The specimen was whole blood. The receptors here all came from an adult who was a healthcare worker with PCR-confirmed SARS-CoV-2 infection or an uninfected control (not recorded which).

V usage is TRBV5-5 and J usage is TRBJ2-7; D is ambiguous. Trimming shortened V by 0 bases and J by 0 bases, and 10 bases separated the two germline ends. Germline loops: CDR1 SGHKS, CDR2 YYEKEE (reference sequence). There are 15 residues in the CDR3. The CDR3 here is CASSLAVKSSYEQYF. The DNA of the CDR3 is TGTGCCAGCAGCTTGGCCGTCAAGAGCTCCTACGAGCAGTACTTC. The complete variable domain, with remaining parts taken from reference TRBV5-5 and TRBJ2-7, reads DAGVTQSPTHLIKTRGQQVTLRCSPISGHKSVSWYQQVLGQGPQFIFQYYEKEERGRGNFPDRFSARQFPNYSSELNVNALLLGDSALYLCASSLAVKSSYEQYFGPGTRLTVT.

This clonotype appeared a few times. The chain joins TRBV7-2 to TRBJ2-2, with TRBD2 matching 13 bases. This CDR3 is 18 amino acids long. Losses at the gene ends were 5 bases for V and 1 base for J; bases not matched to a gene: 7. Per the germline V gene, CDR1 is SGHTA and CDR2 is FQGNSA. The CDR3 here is CASSTQTSGGRNTGELFF. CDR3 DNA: TGTGCCAGCAGCACTCAGACTAGCGGGGGGAGGAACACCGGGGAGCTGTTTTTT.

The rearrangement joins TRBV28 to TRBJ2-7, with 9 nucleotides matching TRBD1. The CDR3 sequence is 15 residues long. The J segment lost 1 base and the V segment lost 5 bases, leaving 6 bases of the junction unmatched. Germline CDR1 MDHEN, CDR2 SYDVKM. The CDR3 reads CASSPGQGGSYEQYF. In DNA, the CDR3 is TGTGCCAGCAGTCCGGGACAGGGTGGGTCCTACGAGCAGTACTTC.

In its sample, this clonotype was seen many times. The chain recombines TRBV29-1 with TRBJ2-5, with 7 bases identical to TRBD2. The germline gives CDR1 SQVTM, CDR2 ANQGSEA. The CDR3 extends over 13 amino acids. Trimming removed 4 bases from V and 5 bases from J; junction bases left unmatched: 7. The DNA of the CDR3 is TGCAGCGTTGTCGGGCTAGCGGTGGAGACCCAGTACTTC. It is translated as CSVVGLAVETQYF.

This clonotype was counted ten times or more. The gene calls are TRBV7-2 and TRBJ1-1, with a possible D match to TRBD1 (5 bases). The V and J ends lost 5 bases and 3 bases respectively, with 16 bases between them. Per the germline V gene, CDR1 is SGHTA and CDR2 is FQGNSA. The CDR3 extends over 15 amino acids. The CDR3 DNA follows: TGTGCCAGCAGCCCGACTGGGGCGCGTTACACTGAAGCTTTCTTT. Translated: CASSPTGARYTEAFF.

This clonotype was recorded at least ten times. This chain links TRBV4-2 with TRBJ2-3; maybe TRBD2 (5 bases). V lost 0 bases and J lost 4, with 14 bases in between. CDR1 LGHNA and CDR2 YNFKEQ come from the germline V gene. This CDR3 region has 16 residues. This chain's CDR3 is CASSQEALPGSDTQYF. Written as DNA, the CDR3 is TGTGCCAGCAGCCAAGAGGCCCTACCGGGATCAGATACGCAGTATTTT.

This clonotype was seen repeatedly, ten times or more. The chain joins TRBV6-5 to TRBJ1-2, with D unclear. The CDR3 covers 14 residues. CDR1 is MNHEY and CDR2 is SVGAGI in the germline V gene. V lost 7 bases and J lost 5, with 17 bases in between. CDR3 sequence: CASTLGGPLYGYTF. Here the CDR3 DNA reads TGTGCCAGCACCCTAGGAGGCCCCCTATATGGCTACACCTTC.

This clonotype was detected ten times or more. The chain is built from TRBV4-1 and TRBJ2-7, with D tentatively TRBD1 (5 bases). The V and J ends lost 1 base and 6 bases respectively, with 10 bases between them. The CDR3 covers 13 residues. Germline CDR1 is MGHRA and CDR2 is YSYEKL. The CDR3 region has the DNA TGCGCCAGCAGCCAAGTAGGGGTTGGCGAGCAGTACTTC. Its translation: CASSQVGVGEQYF.

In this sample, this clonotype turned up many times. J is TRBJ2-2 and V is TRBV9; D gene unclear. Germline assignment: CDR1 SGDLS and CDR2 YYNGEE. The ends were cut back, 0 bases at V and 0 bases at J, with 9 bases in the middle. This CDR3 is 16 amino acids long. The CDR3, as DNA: TGTGCCAGCAGCGTAGCGGAACAGACGAACACCGGGGAGCTGTTTTTT. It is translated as CASSVAEQTNTGELFF.